Listed below are T cell receptor beta chains from one sample, sequenced in a study of blood T cell repertoires in COVID-19. Profiled with immunoSEQ multiplex PCR; TCRdb holds only in-frame clones, not every one. The sample lists around 160,000 clones, 88% seen once, with 2% to 2.5% in the top ten. The sequenced sample was peripheral blood. The receptor source for this set is a human donor in a cohort sampled during active COVID-19. Both conserved end residues are part of each CDR3.

v_call,j_call,cdr3_length,cdr3_aa
TRBV14,TRBJ2-3,16,CASSQRTGGVTDTQYF
TRBV6-5,TRBJ2-7,14,CASRLGQGAYEQYF
TRBV2,TRBJ2-7,16,CASFRIGHSTSNEQYF
TRBV9,TRBJ1-3,14,CASSADSSGNTIYF
TRBV24-1,TRBJ2-2,17,CATSEPSSGGYTGELFF
TRBV7-9,TRBJ1-6,14,CASSLTGIDSPLHF
TRBV5-6,TRBJ2-5,17,CASSPRTSGGEKETQYF
TRBV7-2,TRBJ2-7,12,CASSLERGTLYF
TRBV6-5,TRBJ1-6,14,CASSYTGQGGPLHF
TRBV6-4,TRBJ1-5,19,CASSDSGTGGLSSYQPQHF
TRBV28,TRBJ1-2,18,CASSLTGTGLNALYGYTF
TRBV7-9,TRBJ2-7,12,CASSQHRTEQYF
TRBV7-9,TRBJ1-4,14,CASSPGQGREKLFF
TRBV2,TRBJ1-2,12,CASGGQGIGYTF
TRBV7-2,TRBJ2-3,14,CASSLDVTTDTQYF
TRBV28,TRBJ1-2,13,CANRRQGESGYTF
TRBV6-5,TRBJ1-2,13,CASRLGQAYGYTF
TRBV7-2,TRBJ2-1,15,CASSHGQGEYNEQFF
TRBV15,TRBJ1-1,13,CATSRDPDRGHFF
TRBV6-2/TRBV6-3,TRBJ2-2,13,CASSLEVTGELFF
TRBV28,TRBJ1-5,17,CASSLGGGVQSNQPQHF
TRBV6-2/TRBV6-3,TRBJ2-1,18,CASSPGLAGARIYNEQFF
TRBV19,TRBJ2-3,12,CASRRGADTQYF
TRBV9,TRBJ1-2,14,CASSARDFHYGYTF
TRBV5-1,TRBJ2-1,14,CASIPGTGSNEQFF
TRBV15,TRBJ2-1,14,CATSRSWSDNEQFF
TRBV7-9,TRBJ2-2,12,CASSLDTWELFF
TRBV12-3/TRBV12-4,TRBJ1-1,11,CASSYLAEAFF
TRBV4-3,TRBJ1-4,17,CASSQDTGTATNEKLFF
TRBV4-3,TRBJ2-7,15,CASSHRTGTNYEQYF
TRBV2,TRBJ1-2,16,CASSKRQGARNYGYTF
TRBV9,TRBJ2-5,16,CASSGRGTGGQETQYF
TRBV7-2,TRBJ2-6,16,CASSQTPSSGANVLTF
TRBV6-2/TRBV6-3,TRBJ2-5,14,CASSWSGTKETQYF
TRBV6-2/TRBV6-3,TRBJ1-6,15,CASTPQGKRNSPLHF
TRBV11-2,TRBJ2-7,15,CASSLYSGLSYEQYF
TRBV28,TRBJ1-5,12,CASSSPVQPQHF
TRBV6-2/TRBV6-3,TRBJ2-3,16,CASSDRTGGDGDTQYF
TRBV10-1,TRBJ1-6,13,CASSAQGNSPLHF
TRBV7-3,TRBJ2-5,16,CASSLGDRGRKETQYF
TRBV12-3/TRBV12-4,TRBJ1-4,13,CASTGTGWEKLFF
TRBV30,TRBJ1-5,14,CAWGGTGGFQPQHF
TRBV20-1,TRBJ1-1,11,CSATDNREAFF
TRBV9,TRBJ1-1,18,CASSVLEVPRDRGTEAFF
TRBV5-5,TRBJ2-5,17,CASSGDRLSGSREAQYF
TRBV7-3,TRBJ2-1,15,CASSLRTGSYNEQFF
TRBV5-1,TRBJ1-6,16,CASSAGTDMMNSPLHF